This T cell receptor beta chain was documented in a study of cytomegalovirus exposure and HLA in healthy donors. The V end was cut by 5 bases, the J end by 2 bases, with 13 bases between. This CDR3 is 14 amino acids long. Germline CDR1 MNHEY, CDR2 SMNVEV (reference sequence). This clone appeared a few times. A multiplex PCR was run with 60 Vbeta primers and 13 Jbeta primers. The method was immunoSEQ multiplex PCR; TCRdb's version includes in-frame clones alone and lacks a portion of them. The sample carries about 110,000 clones, 65% recorded once. The sample consisted of PBMCs. The rearrangement links TRBV27 to TRBJ2-7; possibly TRBD1 for D (6 bases). The receptor was isolated from a man in his thirties or forties in good health and CMV-seropositive. The CDR3 DNA reads as TGTGCCAGCAGTCTTCTCGACAGGACCTACGAGCAGTACTTC. Protein product: CASSLLDRTYEQYF.